What follows is one T cell receptor (beta chain) and its context. The antigen is undetermined. This record comes from a study of glioma-infiltrating T cells. Study-level background: Sequencing aimed for roughly 4.5- to 11-fold coverage of 750,000 to 1,000,000 peripheral T cells.

General observations from the study: Above-expected tissue-blood divergence occurred in all gliomas, most in low-grade ones.

Using RNA template, CDR3s of TCR alpha and beta were amplified with iRepertoire arm-PCR. TCRdb passed the multiplex PCR reads through MiXCR, listing each CDR3 protein once. Here the sample spans roughly 350,000 distinct CDR3 sequences, less than 50% being singletons. The length of the CDR3 is 16 residues. Germline V CDR1 and CDR2: MNHEY, SVGEGT. Trimming took off 7 bases at V and 3 bases at J, with 16 bases between the two ends. The chain employs TRBV6-2 or TRBV6-3 and TRBJ1-6; D remains unclear. Sequenced: glioma tissue, nonneoplastic brain tissue, or PBMCs (not recorded which). The sequence was obtained from a human donor with low-grade glioma or glioblastoma, undergoing nonglioma brain surgery, or in good health (not recorded which). The CDR3: CASTLAVRIYNSPLHF. CDR3 bases: TGTGCCAGCACCTTGGCTGTACGGATCTATAATTCACCCCTCCACTTT.